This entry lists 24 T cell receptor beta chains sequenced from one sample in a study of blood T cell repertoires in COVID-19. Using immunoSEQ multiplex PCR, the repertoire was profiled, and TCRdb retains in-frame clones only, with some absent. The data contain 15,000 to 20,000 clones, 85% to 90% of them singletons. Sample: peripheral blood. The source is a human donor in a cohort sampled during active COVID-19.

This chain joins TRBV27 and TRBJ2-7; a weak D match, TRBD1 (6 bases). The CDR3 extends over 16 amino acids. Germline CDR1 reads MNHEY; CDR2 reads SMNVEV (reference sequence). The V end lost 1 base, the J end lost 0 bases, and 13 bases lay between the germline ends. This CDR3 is CASSLWLGQSSYEQYF. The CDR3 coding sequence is TGTGCCAGCAGTTTATGGTTAGGACAGAGCTCCTACGAGCAGTACTTC.

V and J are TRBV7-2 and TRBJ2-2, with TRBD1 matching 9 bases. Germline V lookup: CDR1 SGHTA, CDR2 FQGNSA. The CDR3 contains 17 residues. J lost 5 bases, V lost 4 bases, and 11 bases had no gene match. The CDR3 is CASSSFLQGAVTGELFF. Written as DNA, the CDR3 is TGTGCCAGCAGCTCCTTCTTACAGGGGGCCGTGACCGGGGAGCTGTTTTTT.

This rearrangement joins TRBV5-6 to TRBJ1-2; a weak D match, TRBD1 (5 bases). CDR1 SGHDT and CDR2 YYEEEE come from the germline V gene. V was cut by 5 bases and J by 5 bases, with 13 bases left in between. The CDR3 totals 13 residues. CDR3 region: CASSVTGAYGYTF. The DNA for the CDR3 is TGTGCCAGCAGTGTTACAGGAGCGTATGGCTACACCTTC.

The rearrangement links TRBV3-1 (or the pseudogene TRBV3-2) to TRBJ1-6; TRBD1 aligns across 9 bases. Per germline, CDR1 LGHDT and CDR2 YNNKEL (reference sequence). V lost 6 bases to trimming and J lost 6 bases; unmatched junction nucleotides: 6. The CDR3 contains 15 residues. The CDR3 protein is CASRSGTGTNSPLHF. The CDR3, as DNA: TGTGCCAGCAGATCCGGGACAGGGACTAATTCACCCCTCCACTTT.

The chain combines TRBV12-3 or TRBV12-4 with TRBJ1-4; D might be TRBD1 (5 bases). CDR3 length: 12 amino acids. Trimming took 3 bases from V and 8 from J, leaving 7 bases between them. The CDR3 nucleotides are TGTGCCAGCAGTTTCCAGGGAGAAAAACTGTTTTTT. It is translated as CASSFQGEKLFF.

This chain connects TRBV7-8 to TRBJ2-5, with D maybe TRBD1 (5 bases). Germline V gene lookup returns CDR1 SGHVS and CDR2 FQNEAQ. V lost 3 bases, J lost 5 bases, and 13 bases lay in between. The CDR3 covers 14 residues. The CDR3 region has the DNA TGTGCCAGCAGCTTTGGAAGGGGAAGGGAGACCCAGTACTTC. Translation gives CASSFGRGRETQYF.

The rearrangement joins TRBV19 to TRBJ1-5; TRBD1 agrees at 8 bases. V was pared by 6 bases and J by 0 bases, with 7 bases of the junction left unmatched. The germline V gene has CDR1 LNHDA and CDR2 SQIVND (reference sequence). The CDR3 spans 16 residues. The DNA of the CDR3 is TGTGCCAGTAGGACCTTGGACAGGGTTAGCAATCAGCCCCAGCATTTT. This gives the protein CASRTLDRVSNQPQHF.

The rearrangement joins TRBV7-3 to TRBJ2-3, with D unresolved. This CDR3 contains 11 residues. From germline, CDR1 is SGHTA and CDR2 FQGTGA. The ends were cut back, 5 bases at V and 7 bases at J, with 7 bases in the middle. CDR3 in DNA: TGTGCCAGCAGCGACTCCCATACGCAGTATTTT. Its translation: CASSDSHTQYF.

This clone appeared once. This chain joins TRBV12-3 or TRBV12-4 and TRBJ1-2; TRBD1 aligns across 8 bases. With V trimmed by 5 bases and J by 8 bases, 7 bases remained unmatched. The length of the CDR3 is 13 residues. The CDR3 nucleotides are TGTGCCAGCAGTGACGGACAGGGACGGGGCTACACCTTC. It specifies CASSDGQGRGYTF.

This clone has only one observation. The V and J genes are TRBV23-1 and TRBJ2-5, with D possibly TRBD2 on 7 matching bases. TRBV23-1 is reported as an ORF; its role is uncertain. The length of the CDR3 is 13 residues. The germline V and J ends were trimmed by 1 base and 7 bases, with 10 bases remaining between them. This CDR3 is CASSQYREGTQYF. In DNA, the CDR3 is TGCGCCAGCAGTCAATACAGGGAGGGGACCCAGTACTTC.

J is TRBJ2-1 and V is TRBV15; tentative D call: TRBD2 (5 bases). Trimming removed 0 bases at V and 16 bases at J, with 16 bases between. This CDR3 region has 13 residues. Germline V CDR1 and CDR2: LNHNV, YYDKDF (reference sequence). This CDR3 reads CATSRDLGEWGFF. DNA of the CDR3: TGTGCCACCAGCAGAGATCTCGGGGAATGGGGTTTCTTC.

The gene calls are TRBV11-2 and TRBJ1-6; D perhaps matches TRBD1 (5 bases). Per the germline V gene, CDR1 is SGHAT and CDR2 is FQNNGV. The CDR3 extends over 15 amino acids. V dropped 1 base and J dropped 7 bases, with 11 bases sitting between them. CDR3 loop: CASSLVGLGNSPLHF. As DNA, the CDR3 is TGTGCCAGCAGCTTAGTGGGACTGGGGAATTCACCCCTCCACTTT.

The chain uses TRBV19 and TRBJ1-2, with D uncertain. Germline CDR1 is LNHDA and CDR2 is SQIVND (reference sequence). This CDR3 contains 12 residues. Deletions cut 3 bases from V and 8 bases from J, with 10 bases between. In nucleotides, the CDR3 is TGTGCCAGTAGTATTTGGGAGAGGGGCTACACCTTC. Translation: CASSIWERGYTF.

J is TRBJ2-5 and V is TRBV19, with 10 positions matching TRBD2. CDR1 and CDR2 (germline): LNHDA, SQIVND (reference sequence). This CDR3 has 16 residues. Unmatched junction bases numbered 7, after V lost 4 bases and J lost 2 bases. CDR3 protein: CASSTKRGGFQETQYF. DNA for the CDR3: TGTGCCAGTAGTACCAAGCGGGGGGGATTTCAAGAGACCCAGTACTTC. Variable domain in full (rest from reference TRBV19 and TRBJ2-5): DGGITQSPKYLFRKEGQNVTLSCEQNLNHDAMYWYRQDPGQGLRLIYYSQIVNDFQKGDIAEGYSVSREKKESFPLTVTSAQKNPTAFYLCASSTKRGGFQETQYFGPGTRLLVL.

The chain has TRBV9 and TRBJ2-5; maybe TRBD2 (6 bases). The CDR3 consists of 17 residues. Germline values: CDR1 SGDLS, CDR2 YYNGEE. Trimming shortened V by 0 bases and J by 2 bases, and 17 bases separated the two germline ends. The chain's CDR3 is CASSVDTPGGVQETQYF. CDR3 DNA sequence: TGTGCCAGCAGCGTAGATACCCCTGGCGGGGTACAAGAGACCCAGTACTTC.

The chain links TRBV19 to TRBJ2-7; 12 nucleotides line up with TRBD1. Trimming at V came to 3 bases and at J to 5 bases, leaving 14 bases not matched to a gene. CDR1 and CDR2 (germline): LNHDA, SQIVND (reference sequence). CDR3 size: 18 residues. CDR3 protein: CASSIGPGQGAGGHEQYF. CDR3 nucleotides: TGTGCCAGTAGTATTGGGCCGGGACAGGGGGCCGGTGGCCACGAGCAGTACTTC. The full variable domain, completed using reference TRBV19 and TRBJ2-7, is DGGITQSPKYLFRKEGQNVTLSCEQNLNHDAMYWYRQDPGQGLRLIYYSQIVNDFQKGDIAEGYSVSREKKESFPLTVTSAQKNPTAFYLCASSIGPGQGAGGHEQYFGPGTRLTVT.

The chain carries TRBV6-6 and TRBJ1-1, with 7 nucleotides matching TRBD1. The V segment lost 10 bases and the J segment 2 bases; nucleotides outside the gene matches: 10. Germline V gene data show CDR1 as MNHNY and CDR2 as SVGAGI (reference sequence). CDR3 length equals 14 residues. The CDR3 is CATQSGDSNTEAFF. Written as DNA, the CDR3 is TGTGCCACTCAATCCGGGGACAGTAACACTGAAGCTTTCTTT.

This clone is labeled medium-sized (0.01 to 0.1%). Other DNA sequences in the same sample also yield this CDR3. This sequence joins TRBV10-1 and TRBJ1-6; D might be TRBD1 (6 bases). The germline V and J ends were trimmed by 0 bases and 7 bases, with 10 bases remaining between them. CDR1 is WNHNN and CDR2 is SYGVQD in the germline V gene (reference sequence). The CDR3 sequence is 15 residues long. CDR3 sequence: CASSESRTENSPLHF. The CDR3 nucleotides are TGCGCCAGCAGTGAGTCTAGGACAGAGAATTCACCCCTCCACTTT.

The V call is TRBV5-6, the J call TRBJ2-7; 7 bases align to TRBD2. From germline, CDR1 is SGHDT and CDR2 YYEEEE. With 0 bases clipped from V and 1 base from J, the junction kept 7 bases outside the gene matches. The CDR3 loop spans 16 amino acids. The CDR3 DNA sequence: TGTGCCAGCAGCTTGGTAACCGGGGGGTTATCCTACGAGCAGTACTTC. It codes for CASSLVTGGLSYEQYF.

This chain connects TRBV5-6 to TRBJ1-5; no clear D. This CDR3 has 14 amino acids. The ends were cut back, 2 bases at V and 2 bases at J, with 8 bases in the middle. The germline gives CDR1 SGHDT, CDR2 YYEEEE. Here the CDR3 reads CASSFRRRNQPQHF. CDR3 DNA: TGTGCCAGCAGCTTTCGGCGGCGCAATCAGCCCCAGCATTTT.

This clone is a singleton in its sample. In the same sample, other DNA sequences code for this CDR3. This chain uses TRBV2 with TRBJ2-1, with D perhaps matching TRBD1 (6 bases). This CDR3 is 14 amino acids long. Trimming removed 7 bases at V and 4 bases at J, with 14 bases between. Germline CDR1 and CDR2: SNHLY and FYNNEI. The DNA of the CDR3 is TGTGCCAGCAACTTGTTTGACAGGTACAATGAGCAGTTCTTC. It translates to CASNLFDRYNEQFF.

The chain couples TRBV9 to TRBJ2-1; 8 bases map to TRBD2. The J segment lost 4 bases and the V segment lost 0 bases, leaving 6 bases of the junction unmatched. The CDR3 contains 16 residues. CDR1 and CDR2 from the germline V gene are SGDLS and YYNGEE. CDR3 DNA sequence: TGTGCCAGCAGCGTAGTCGGGCCGGGGGGGTACAATGAGCAGTTCTTC. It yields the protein CASSVVGPGGYNEQFF.

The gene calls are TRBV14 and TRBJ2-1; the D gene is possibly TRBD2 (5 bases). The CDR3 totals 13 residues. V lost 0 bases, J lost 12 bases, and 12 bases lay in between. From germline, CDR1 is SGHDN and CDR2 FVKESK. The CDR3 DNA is TGTGCCAGCAGCCAAGATACTTTCGGAGGGCAGTTCTTC. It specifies CASSQDTFGGQFF.

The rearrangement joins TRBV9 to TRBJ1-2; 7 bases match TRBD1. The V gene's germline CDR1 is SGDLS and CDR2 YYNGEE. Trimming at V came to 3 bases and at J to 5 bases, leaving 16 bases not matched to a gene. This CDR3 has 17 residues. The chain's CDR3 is CASSALRDSRFGYGYTF. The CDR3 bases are TGTGCCAGCAGCGCGCTAAGGGACAGCCGCTTCGGATATGGCTACACCTTC. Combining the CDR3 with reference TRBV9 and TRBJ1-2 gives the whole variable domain DSGVTQTPKHLITATGQRVTLRCSPRSGDLSVYWYQQSLDQGLQFLIQYYNGEERAKGNILERFSAQQFPDLHSELNLSSLELGDSALYFCASSALRDSRFGYGYTFGSGTRLTVV.